This T cell receptor (beta chain) was sequenced during a study of early T cells in non-severe SARS-CoV-2 infection. The wider study: With bulk RNA from unsorted whole blood as input, sequencing yielded unpaired chains.

This clonotype turned up a few times. Its antigen is undetermined. In the library, individual cDNA molecules carried attached unique molecular identifiers. TCRdb processed the 5' RACE reads anew with MiXCR; each CDR3 protein has one entry. This table holds some 96,000 distinct CDR3 sequences, roughly 13% found once. The study, taken as a whole, reports: Anti-spike CD8 responses were favored in VDJdb matching, and private and CD4 specificities were missed.

The CDR3 is 16 residues long. The trim removed 5 bases at V and 1 base at J, leaving 10 bases unmatched. The TCR originated in an adult who was a healthcare worker with PCR-confirmed SARS-CoV-2 infection or an uninfected control (not recorded which). The sample was whole blood. This rearrangement joins TRBV12-3 or TRBV12-4 to TRBJ2-5; 7 bases agree with TRBD2. The CDR3 nucleotides read TGTGCCAGCAGTAGAAACTGGGGGGGTCGCCAAGAGACCCAGTACTTC. Translating gives CASSRNWGGRQETQYF.